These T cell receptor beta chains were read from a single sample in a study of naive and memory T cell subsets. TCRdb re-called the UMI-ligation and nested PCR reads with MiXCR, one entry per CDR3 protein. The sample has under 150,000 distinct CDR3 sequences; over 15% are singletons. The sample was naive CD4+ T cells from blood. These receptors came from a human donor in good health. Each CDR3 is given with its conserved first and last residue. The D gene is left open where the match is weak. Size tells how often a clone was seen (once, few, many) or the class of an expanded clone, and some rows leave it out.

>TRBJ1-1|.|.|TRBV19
CASSNDGVAEAFF
TGTGCCAGTAGTAATGACGGGGTGGCTGAAGCTTTCTTT
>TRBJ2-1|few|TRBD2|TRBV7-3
CASSLNSLSGRARYEQFF
TGTGCCAGCAGCTTAAATTCCCTGAGCGGGAGGGCCCGATATGAGCAGTTCTTC
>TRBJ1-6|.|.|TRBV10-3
CAISEARGTSSPLHF
TGTGCCATCAGTGAGGCTAGGGGGACCAGTTCACCCCTCCACTTT
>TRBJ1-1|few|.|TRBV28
CASSSPGGVTEAFF
TGTGCCAGCAGTTCCCCCGGGGGCGTCACTGAAGCTTTCTTT
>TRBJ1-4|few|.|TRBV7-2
CASSPDGWGEKLFF
TGTGCCAGCAGCCCCGACGGGTGGGGGGAAAAACTGTTTTTT
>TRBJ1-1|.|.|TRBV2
CASRRPMSTEAFF
TGTGCCAGCCGGCGACCGATGAGCACTGAAGCTTTCTTT
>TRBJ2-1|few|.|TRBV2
CASSAHISYNEQFF
TGTGCCAGCAGTGCGCATATTTCCTACAATGAGCAGTTCTTC
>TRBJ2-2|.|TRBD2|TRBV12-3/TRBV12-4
CASTEASAGGPSGELFF
TGTGCCAGCACCGAGGCGTCAGCGGGAGGGCCGTCCGGGGAGCTGTTTTTT
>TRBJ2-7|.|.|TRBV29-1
CSVLISSYEQYF
TGCAGCGTCCTAATAAGCTCCTACGAGCAGTACTTC
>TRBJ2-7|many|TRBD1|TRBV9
CASSEGQSSYEQYF
TGTGCCAGCAGCGAGGGACAGAGCTCCTACGAGCAGTACTTC
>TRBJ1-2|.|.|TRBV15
CATSSLGARYGYTF
TGTGCCACCAGCAGTTTGGGAGCTCGGTATGGCTACACCTTC
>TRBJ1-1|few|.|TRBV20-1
CSARTWNTEAFF
TGCAGTGCTAGAACCTGGAACACTGAAGCTTTCTTT
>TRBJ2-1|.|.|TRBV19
CASSRTGEHEQFF
TGTGCCAGTAGTAGGACCGGGGAGCATGAGCAGTTCTTC
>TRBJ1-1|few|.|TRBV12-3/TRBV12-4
CASSLAYRTASYTEAFF
TGTGCCAGCAGTTTAGCGTACCGGACAGCCTCCTACACTGAAGCTTTCTTT
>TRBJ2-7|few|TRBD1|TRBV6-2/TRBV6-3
CASTSGQGPYEQYF
TGTGCCAGCACATCGGGACAGGGGCCCTACGAGCAGTACTTC
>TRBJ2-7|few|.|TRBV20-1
CSARDRQGRHEQYF
TGCAGTGCTAGAGATCGCCAGGGCCGCCACGAGCAGTACTTC
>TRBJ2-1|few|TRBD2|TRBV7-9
CASSLGRASLNEQFF
TGTGCCAGCAGCTTGGGGAGGGCCTCCCTCAATGAGCAGTTCTTC
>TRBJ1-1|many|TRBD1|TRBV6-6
CASSYGQGVSAFF
TGTGCCAGCAGTTACGGACAGGGTGTATCGGCTTTCTTT
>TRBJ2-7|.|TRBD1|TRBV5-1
CASSLGGTGPLYEQYF
TGCGCCAGCAGCTTGGGGGGGACAGGACCCCTCTACGAGCAGTACTTC
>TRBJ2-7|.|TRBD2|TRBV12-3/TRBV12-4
CASRNPGGEQYF
TGTGCCAGCCGCAACCCGGGGGGCGAGCAGTACTTC
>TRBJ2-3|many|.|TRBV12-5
CASLGPTDTQYF
TGTGCTAGTCTAGGACCGACAGATACGCAGTATTTT
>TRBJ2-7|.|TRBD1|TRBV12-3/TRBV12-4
CASRDRVGEQYF
TGTGCCAGCAGAGACAGGGTTGGAGAGCAGTACTTC
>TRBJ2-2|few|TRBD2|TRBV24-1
CATSEGLAGENTGELFF
TGTGCCACCAGTGAGGGACTAGCGGGGGAGAACACCGGGGAGCTGTTTTTT
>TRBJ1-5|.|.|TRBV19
CASSLGSSGQPQHF
TGTGCCAGTAGTTTGGGGTCTTCGGGTCAGCCCCAGCATTTT
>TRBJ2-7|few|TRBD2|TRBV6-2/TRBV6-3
CASSRRGTSGSYEQYF
TGTGCCAGCAGCCGCCGGGGGACTAGCGGGAGCTACGAGCAGTACTTC
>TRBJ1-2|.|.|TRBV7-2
CASSSPGGGNYGYTF
TGTGCCAGCAGCTCACCGGGGGGCGGCAACTATGGCTACACCTTC
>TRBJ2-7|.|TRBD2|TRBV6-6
CASTPWASGTYEQYF
TGTGCCAGCACCCCTTGGGCTAGCGGGACCTACGAGCAGTACTTC
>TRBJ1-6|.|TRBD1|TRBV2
CASSETGGNSPLHF
TGTGCCAGCAGTGAGACAGGGGGAAATTCACCCCTCCACTTT
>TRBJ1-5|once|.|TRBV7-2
CASSLWGNSNQPQHF
TGTGCCAGCAGCTTATGGGGAAATAGCAATCAGCCCCAGCATTTT
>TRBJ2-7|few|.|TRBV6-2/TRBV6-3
CASSYSVAATYEQYF
TGTGCCAGCAGTTACTCAGTGGCAGCTACCTACGAGCAGTACTTC
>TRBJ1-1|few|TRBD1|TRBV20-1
CSARDTTGWTPEAFF
TGCAGTGCTAGAGATACGACAGGGTGGACGCCTGAAGCTTTCTTT
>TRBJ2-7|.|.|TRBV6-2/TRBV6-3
CASSRDEQYF
TGTGCCAGCAGCCGGGACGAGCAGTACTTC
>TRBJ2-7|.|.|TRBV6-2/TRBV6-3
CASSETLPEQYF
TGTGCCAGCAGTGAAACACTCCCCGAGCAGTACTTC
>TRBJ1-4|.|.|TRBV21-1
CASSPRRGARRKLFF
TGTGCCAGCAGCCCGAGACGGGGGGCGCGACGAAAACTGTTTTTT
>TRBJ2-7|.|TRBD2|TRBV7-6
CASSSPGRAHEQYF
TGTGCCAGCAGCTCCCCAGGGAGGGCCCACGAGCAGTACTTC
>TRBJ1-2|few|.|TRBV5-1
CASSEYTANYGYTF
TGCGCCAGCAGCGAATACACAGCGAACTATGGCTACACCTTC
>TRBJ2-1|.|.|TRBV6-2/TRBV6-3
CASSPRSGTLNNEQFF
TGTGCCAGCAGCCCTCGCTCCGGGACATTAAACAATGAGCAGTTCTTC
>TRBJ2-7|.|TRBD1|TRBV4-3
CASSQTGTGGVEQYF
TGCGCCAGCAGCCAGACGGGGACAGGGGGCGTCGAGCAGTACTTC
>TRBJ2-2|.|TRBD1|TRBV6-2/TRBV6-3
CASSRGTGATGELFF
TGTGCCAGCAGTAGAGGGACAGGGGCTACCGGGGAGCTGTTTTTT
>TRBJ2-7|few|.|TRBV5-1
CASRQVRGDEQYF
TGCGCCAGCAGGCAGGTCCGAGGGGACGAGCAGTACTTC
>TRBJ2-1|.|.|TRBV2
CASSEQDQLYNEQFF
TGTGCCAGCAGTGAACAGGACCAGCTATACAATGAGCAGTTCTTC
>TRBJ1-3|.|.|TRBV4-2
CASSQDGSSGNTIYF
TGTGCCAGCAGCCAAGACGGGAGCTCTGGAAACACCATATATTTT
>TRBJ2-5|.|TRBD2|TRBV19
CASSISGRVETQYF
TGTGCCAGTAGTATCAGCGGGAGGGTGGAGACCCAGTACTTC
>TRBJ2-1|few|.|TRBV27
CASRPLGRVDEQFF
TGTGCCAGCAGACCTTTGGGGCGGGTCGATGAGCAGTTCTTC
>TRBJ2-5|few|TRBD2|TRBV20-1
CSALGLAVETQYF
TGCAGTGCACTAGGACTAGCCGTAGAGACCCAGTACTTC
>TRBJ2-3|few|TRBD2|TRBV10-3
CAISTSGSSTDTQYF
TGTGCCATCAGCACTAGCGGGAGTTCGACAGATACGCAGTATTTT
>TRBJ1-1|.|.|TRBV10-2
CASRETGNTEAFF
TGCGCCAGCAGAGAAACAGGGAACACTGAAGCTTTCTTT
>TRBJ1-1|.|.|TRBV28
CASSLSSSLFWNTEAFF
TGTGCCAGCAGTTTATCGTCAAGTCTCTTTTGGAACACTGAAGCTTTCTTT
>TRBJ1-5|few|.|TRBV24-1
CATSESGPTGQPQHF
TGTGCCACCAGTGAATCCGGTCCAACGGGTCAGCCCCAGCATTTT
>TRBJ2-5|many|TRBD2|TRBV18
CASSPLAGFQETQYF
TGTGCCAGCTCACCATTAGCGGGATTTCAAGAGACCCAGTACTTC
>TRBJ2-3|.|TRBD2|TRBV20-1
CSARDSGSSDTQYF
TGCAGTGCTAGAGATAGCGGGAGTTCAGATACGCAGTATTTT
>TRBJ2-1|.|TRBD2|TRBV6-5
CASSYSIGTSFNEQFF
TGTGCCAGCAGTTACTCGATAGGGACTAGCTTCAATGAGCAGTTCTTC
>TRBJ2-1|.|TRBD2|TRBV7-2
CASSSLGLASKEQFF
TGTGCCAGCAGCTCCCTCGGACTAGCGTCCAAAGAGCAGTTCTTC
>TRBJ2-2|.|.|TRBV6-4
CASSPQGPGELFF
TGTGCCAGCAGCCCACAGGGCCCCGGGGAGCTGTTTTTT